What follows are 22 T cell receptor beta chains derived from one specimen sequenced in a study of blood T cells in healthy people across ages. It was with a sample-barcoded 5' primer and a J-beta primer mix that a second PCR of about 6 to 11 cycles was run. TCRdb itself ran the 5' RACE reads through MiXCR, one entry per CDR3 protein. The sample records 650,000 to 1,000,000 distinct CDR3 sequences, roughly 35% being singletons. Specimen: blood. These receptors originate from a man aged 18 to 29 in good health.

This clonotype was counted a single time. The chain combines TRBV5-6 with TRBJ2-3; a possible D gene is TRBD1 (6 bases). The CDR3 has 17 amino acids. Trimming removed 5 bases at V and 0 bases at J, with 19 bases between. Germline V lookup: CDR1 SGHDT, CDR2 YYEEEE. CDR3 loop: CASSAGYRVTSTDTQYF. The CDR3 DNA sequence: TGTGCCAGCAGTGCCGGCTACAGGGTTACTAGCACAGATACGCAGTATTTT. Based on the CDR3 plus reference TRBV5-6 and TRBJ2-3, the full variable domain is DAGVTQSPTHLIKTRGQQVTLRCSPKSGHDTVSWYQQALGQGPQFIFQYYEEEERQRGNFPDRFSGHQFPNYSSELNVNALLLGDSALYLCASSAGYRVTSTDTQYFGPGTRLTVL.

At least ten counts were recorded for this clonotype. CDR3 DNA sequence: TGTGCCAGCAGCTTGGCCGCAGCTGACTATGGCTACACCTTC. Translation gives CASSLAAADYGYTF. V usage is TRBV7-9 and J usage is TRBJ1-2, with unresolved D. The CDR3 sequence is 14 residues long. V lost 3 bases to trimming and J lost 3 bases, with 11 bases between them. Germline V lookup: CDR1 SEHNR, CDR2 FQNEAQ (reference sequence).

The genes are TRBV5-1 and TRBJ2-6; possible D gene TRBD1, 6 bases. Germline V gene sequence: CDR1 SGHRS, CDR2 YFSETQ. The V and J ends lost 4 bases and 2 bases respectively, with 28 bases between them. The CDR3 is 21 residues long. The CDR3 DNA reads as TGCGCCAGCAGCCAGCCTGGGACACTCCCTCGATCAGGACCTGGGGCCAACGTCCTGACTTTC. Translated, it gives CASSQPGTLPRSGPGANVLTF.

This clonotype was found once. The chain carries TRBV6-5 and TRBJ2-1; 8 nucleotides match TRBD1. The J call may be incorrect, as the DNA end agrees better with TRBJ2-7. The germline V gene has CDR1 MNHEY and CDR2 SVGAGI. The CDR3 sequence is 16 residues long. The CDR3, as DNA: TGTGCCAGCAGTTACATCGACAGGGGTTCCCACAATGAGCAGTACTTC. It yields the protein CASSYIDRGSHNEQYF.

V is TRBV21-1 and J is TRBJ2-1; the listed D gene, TRBD1, was not tested against the DNA. TRBV21-1 is termed a pseudogene. The CDR3 loop spans 15 amino acids. As DNA, the CDR3 is TGTGCCACGCAGGTAGGGCAGGGGTTATACAATGAGCAGTTCTTC. Its protein is CATQVGQGLYNEQFF.

Points on this clonotype: With a much larger clone just one base away, this may be a read error. V is TRBV29-1 and J is TRBJ2-3, with unresolved D. CDR3 length equals 16 residues. V was cut by 0 bases and J by 4 bases, with 17 bases left in between. Per germline, CDR1 SQVTM and CDR2 ANQGSEA. The CDR3 sequence is CSVEDWLARQADTQYF. The DNA of the CDR3 is TGCAGCGTTGAAGACTGGTTGGCACGGCAGGCAGATACGCAGTATTTT.

This clonotype was seen only a few times. The chain recombines TRBV29-1 with TRBJ2-7; D ambiguous. There are 13 residues in the CDR3. Germline lookup yields CDR1 SQVTM and CDR2 ANQGSEA. Trimming shortened V by 7 bases and J by 2 bases, and 15 bases separated the two germline ends. The CDR3 reads CSAHEGLPYEQYF. DNA of the CDR3: TGCAGCGCCCACGAAGGGTTACCCTACGAGCAGTACTTC.

This clonotype was observed a few times. This sequence joins TRBV7-2 and TRBJ2-5; D may be TRBD2 (7 bases). The last part of the DNA fits TRBJ2-7 better; the J call may be wrong. Germline V lookup: CDR1 SGHTA, CDR2 FQGNSA. The CDR3 consists of 13 residues. CDR3 loop: CASSVTGRDEQYF. The CDR3 DNA reads as TGTGCCAGCAGCGTTACAGGGAGGGACGAGCAGTACTTC.

This clonotype was seen a few times. A much larger clone lies one base from this, so it may be a read error. The chain recombines TRBV20-1 with TRBJ2-3; perhaps TRBD2 as D (5 bases). CDR1 is DFQATT and CDR2 is SNEGSKA in the germline V gene (reference sequence). The V end was cut by 0 bases, the J end by 5 bases, with 15 bases between. This CDR3 region has 15 residues. The CDR3 spells CSARERARGGDTQYF. Here the CDR3 DNA reads TGCAGTGCTAGAGAGCGGGCGAGAGGTGGAGATACGCAGTATTTT.

With regard to this clonotype: With a much larger clone just one base away, this may be a read error. The V call is TRBV10-3, the J call TRBJ2-7; possibly TRBD1 or TRBD2 for D (6 bases each). V was trimmed by 0 bases and J by 5 bases, leaving 8 bases between them. The CDR3 is 13 amino acids. In germline, CDR1 is ENHRY, CDR2 SYGVKD. CDR3 nucleotides: TGTGCCATCAGTGAGTCAAGGGGGGACGAGCAGTACTTC. It yields the protein CAISESRGDEQYF.

A few counts support this clonotype. This chain joins TRBV7-2 and TRBJ2-7; D gene ambiguous. The CDR3 consists of 13 residues. The V end was cut by 3 bases, the J end by 7 bases, with 13 bases between. Germline V gene sequence: CDR1 SGHTA, CDR2 FQGNSA. CDR3 loop: CASSFWGRNEQYF. In nucleotides, the CDR3 is TGTGCCAGCAGCTTCTGGGGAAGGAATGAGCAGTACTTC.

The sample holds many counts of this clonotype. One base away lies a much larger clone, so this may be a sequencing read error. The V gene is TRBV6-2 or TRBV6-3, the J gene TRBJ2-4; possible D gene TRBD1, 5 bases. Between the trimmed V and J ends, which lost 0 bases and 0 bases, there was a span of 18 bases. Germline V CDR1 and CDR2: MNHEY, SVGEGT. This CDR3 comprises 19 residues. The CDR3 loop reads CASSYSSWLGVSAKNIQYF. CDR3 nucleotides: TGTGCCAGCAGTTACTCATCATGGTTAGGGGTTTCAGCCAAAAACATTCAGTACTTC.

The chain is built from TRBV20-1 and TRBJ1-1; TRBD1 agrees at 9 bases. CDR1 is DFQATT and CDR2 is SNEGSKA in the germline V gene (reference sequence). This CDR3 region has 15 residues. The ends lost 5 bases at V and 1 base at J; junction bases unmatched: 8. CDR3 loop: CSAGRGQGTNTEAFF. DNA for the CDR3: TGCAGTGCTGGGAGGGGACAGGGAACGAACACTGAAGCTTTCTTT.

This clonotype showed up just a few times. CDR3 amino acids: CASSQEPSGPQMTPLHF. As DNA, the CDR3 is TGCGCCAGCAGCCAAGAGCCCTCGGGACCTCAAATGACACCCCTCCACTTT. V is TRBV4-3 and J is TRBJ1-6, with D possibly TRBD1 on 5 matching bases. The CDR3 has 17 amino acids. With 0 bases removed from V and 11 bases from J, the gap between germline ends came to 20 bases. CDR1 is LGHNA, CDR2 YSLEER, per germline.

There are many counts of this clonotype. V and J are TRBV12-3 or TRBV12-4 and TRBJ2-3; TRBD1 agrees at 7 bases. Trimming cost V 6 bases and J 0 bases; bases outside gene matches: 9. The CDR3 contains 16 residues. CDR3 sequence: CASSRQGSRSTDTQYF. DNA for the CDR3: TGTGCCAGCAGCCGACAGGGTTCCAGGAGCACAGATACGCAGTATTTT.

This clonotype was counted ten times or more. The V gene is TRBV5-1, the J gene TRBJ1-2; no clear D gene. CDR3 length: 12 amino acids. The germline V and J ends were trimmed by 4 bases and 6 bases, with 10 bases remaining between them. Germline V gene sequence: CDR1 SGHRS, CDR2 YFSETQ. The CDR3 nucleotides are TGCGCCAGCAGCCCAGAGGGCAATGGCTACACCTTC. Translated: CASSPEGNGYTF.

This clonotype turned up a few times. V is TRBV9 and J is TRBJ1-2, with 8 nucleotides matching TRBD1. V was clipped by 3 bases and J by 3 bases; unmatched bases: 4. In germline, CDR1 is SGDLS, CDR2 YYNGEE. This CDR3 is 14 amino acids long. Here the CDR3 DNA reads TGTGCCAGCAGCGCTGGACAGGGCGACTATGGCTACACCTTC. Its translation: CASSAGQGDYGYTF.

This chain joins TRBV7-2 and TRBJ2-7; 11 bases line up with TRBD1. The DNA end is more similar to TRBJ2-5, so the J call may be wrong. Germline V gene lookup returns CDR1 SGHTA and CDR2 FQGNSA. The CDR3 is 15 amino acids. The CDR3 spells CASSAGQGAWETQYF. Here the CDR3 DNA reads TGTGCCAGCAGCGCCGGACAGGGGGCTTGGGAGACCCAGTACTTC.

V usage is TRBV20-1 and J usage is TRBJ2-1; 11 bases are shared with TRBD2. The J call may be mistaken, given a closer DNA end match to TRBJ2-7. Germline V gives CDR1 DFQATT, CDR2 SNEGSKA (reference sequence). The CDR3 spans 14 residues. The CDR3 nucleotides are TGCAGTGCACCGACTAGCGGGGCCTACAATGAGCAGTACTTC. Translating gives CSAPTSGAYNEQYF.

The chain joins TRBV6-5 to TRBJ2-7; 8 bases agree with TRBD2. The CDR3 covers 13 residues. J was trimmed by 2 bases and V by 7 bases; bases with no gene match: 4. Germline CDR1 MNHEY, CDR2 SVGAGI. CDR3 amino acids: CASTAGAAYEQYF. The CDR3 bases are TGTGCCAGCACAGCGGGGGCCGCCTACGAGCAGTACTTC.

This rearrangement joins TRBV12-3 or TRBV12-4 to TRBJ2-3; TRBD1 matches at 9 bases. After removal of 6 bases from V and 3 bases from J, the junction contained 7 bases not matched to a gene. The CDR3 contains 15 residues. CDR3 bases: TGTGCCAGCAGCGGTGACAGGGGGTATACAGATACGCAGTATTTT. Protein: CASSGDRGYTDTQYF.

This chain joins TRBV14 and TRBJ2-1; possible D gene TRBD2, 6 bases. The J call may be mistaken, given a closer DNA end match to TRBJ2-7. CDR1 is SGHDN and CDR2 is FVKESK in the germline V gene. CDR3 length: 15 residues. In nucleotides, the CDR3 is TGTGCCAGCAGCCAGTGGGGACTCACCTACAATGAGCAGTACTTC. Translation gives CASSQWGLTYNEQYF.